This is a list of T cell receptor beta chains from one sample in a study of cytomegalovirus exposure and HLA in healthy donors. Measured with immunoSEQ multiplex PCR; TCRdb has only the in-frame clones, and not every one. The repertoire holds about 150,000 clones, with over 65% as singletons. The source material was PBMCs. Receptor source: a woman aged 40 to 49 in good health and CMV-seronegative. The conserved cysteine and the conserved F or W are not part of the CDR3 here. A D gene is named only where the DNA matches it firmly.

d_gene | v_gene | CDR3aa
NA | TRBV5-6 | ASSLARYNYGYT
NA | TRBV2 | ASNGGAGGSTDTQY
NA | TRBV9 | ASSVERDTEAF
TRBD2 | TRBV6-1 | ASSTPASGSYEQY
NA | TRBV10-1 | ASSESGTPRPQH
TRBD2 | TRBV19 | ASSMASGSRELF
NA | TRBV29-1 | SVDRRNYGYT
NA | TRBV27 | ASSSSPYEQY
TRBD1 | TRBV7-2 | ASSYRTGGTEAF
TRBD1 | TRBV11-2 | ASSRGQGEEKLF
NA | TRBV9 | ASHNRVWGYT
TRBD2 | TRBV30 | AWSRAGVRDTQY
TRBD1 | TRBV29-1 | SVDGQGAGGYT
NA | TRBV6-1 | ASSEASYGYT
NA | TRBV7-9 | ASSLHQAGTEAF
NA | TRBV7-7 | ASSLSRTDTQY
NA | TRBV6-1 | ASSEGGYTGELF